This T cell receptor (beta chain) was sequenced during a study of identical twins. Overall study results and limits: There was more out-of-frame TCR alpha sharing in monozygotic twins than models estimated.

TCRdb re-called the 5' RACE reads with MiXCR, one entry per CDR3 protein. The data contain hundreds of thousands of distinct CDR3 sequences, about 20% of them seen just once; the ten biggest clones take up 4.3%. V dropped 1 base and J dropped 0 bases, with 10 bases sitting between them. Germline loops: CDR1 SGHRS, CDR2 YFSETQ. The CDR3 extends over 15 amino acids. This clonotype appeared many times. Its antigen remains unknown. This same sample was also part of a study on T cells expressing NK-cell markers. That investigation notes: The contribution of dominant NKG2C+ clonotypes to CD8+ T cells in a handful of donors was roughly 1.0-7.5%.

The clonotype was recovered from a woman aged 18-29 years in good health. V gene TRBV5-1 combines with J gene TRBJ1-1; D is ambiguous. Sequencing was performed on PBMCs. In DNA form, the CDR3 reads TGCGCCAGCAGCTTGCTCTCGGGTATGAACACTGAAGCTTTCTTT. This gives the protein CASSLLSGMNTEAFF.